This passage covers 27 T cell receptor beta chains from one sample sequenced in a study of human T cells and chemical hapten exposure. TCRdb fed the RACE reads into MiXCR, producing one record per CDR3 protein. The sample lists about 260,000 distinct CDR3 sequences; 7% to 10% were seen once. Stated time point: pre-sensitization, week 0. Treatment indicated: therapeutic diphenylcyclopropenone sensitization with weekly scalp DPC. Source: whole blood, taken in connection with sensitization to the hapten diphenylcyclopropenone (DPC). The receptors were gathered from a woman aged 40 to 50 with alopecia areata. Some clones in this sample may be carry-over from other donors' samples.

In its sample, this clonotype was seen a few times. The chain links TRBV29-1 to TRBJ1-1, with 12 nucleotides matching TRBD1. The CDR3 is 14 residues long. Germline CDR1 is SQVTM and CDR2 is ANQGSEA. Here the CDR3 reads CSAGTGGRSTEAFF. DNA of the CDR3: TGCTCGGCCGGGACAGGGGGCCGGAGCACTGAAGCTTTCTTT.

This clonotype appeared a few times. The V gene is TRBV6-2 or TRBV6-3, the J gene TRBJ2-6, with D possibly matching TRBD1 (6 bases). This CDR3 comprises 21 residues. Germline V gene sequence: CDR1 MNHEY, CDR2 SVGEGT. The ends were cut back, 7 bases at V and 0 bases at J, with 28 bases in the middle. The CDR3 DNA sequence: TGTGCCAGCACCAAACGAACATCGACCGGGACACCATACTCTGGGGCCAACGTCCTGACTTTC. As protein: CASTKRTSTGTPYSGANVLTF.

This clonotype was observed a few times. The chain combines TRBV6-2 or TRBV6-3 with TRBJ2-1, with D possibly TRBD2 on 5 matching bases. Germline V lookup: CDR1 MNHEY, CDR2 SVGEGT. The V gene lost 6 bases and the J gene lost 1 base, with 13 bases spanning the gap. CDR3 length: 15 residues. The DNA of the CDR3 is TGTGCCAGCAGAACAATAGCGATTTCCTACAATGAGCAGTTCTTC. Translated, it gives CASRTIAISYNEQFF.

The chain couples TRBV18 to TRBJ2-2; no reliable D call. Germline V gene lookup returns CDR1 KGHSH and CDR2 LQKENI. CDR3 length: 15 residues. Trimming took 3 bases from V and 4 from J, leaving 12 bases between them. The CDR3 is CASSPPDRATGELFF. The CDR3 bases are TGTGCCAGCTCACCTCCGGACCGCGCCACCGGGGAGCTGTTTTTT. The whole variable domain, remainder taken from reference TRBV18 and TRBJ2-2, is NAGVMQNPRHLVRRRGQEARLRCSPMKGHSHVYWYRQLPEEGLKFMVYLQKENIIDESGMPKERFSAEFPKEGPSILRIQQVVRGDSAAYFCASSPPDRATGELFFGEGSRLTVL.

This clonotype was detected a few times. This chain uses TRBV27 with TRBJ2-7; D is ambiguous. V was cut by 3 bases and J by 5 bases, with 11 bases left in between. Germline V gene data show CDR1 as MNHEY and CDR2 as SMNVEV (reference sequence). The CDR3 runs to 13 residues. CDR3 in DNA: TGTGCCAGCAGTTTTTCGGCATCTAACGAGCAGTACTTC. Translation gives CASSFSASNEQYF.

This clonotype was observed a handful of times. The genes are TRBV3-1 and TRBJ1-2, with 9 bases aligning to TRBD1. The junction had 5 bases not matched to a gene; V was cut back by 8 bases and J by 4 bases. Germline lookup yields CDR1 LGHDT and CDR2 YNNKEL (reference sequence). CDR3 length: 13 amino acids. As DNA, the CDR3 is TGTGCCAGCCAGGGGACAGGGATCTATGGCTACACCTTC. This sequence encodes CASQGTGIYGYTF.

CDR3 in amino acids: CASINLGTSSYNEQFF. In DNA, the CDR3 is TGTGCCAGCATTAATCTCGGGACTAGCTCCTACAATGAGCAGTTCTTC. The rearrangement joins TRBV28 to TRBJ2-1, with 8 bases identical to TRBD2. Trimming at V came to 7 bases and at J to 0 bases, leaving 8 bases not matched to a gene. CDR1 and CDR2 from the germline V gene are MDHEN and SYDVKM. The CDR3 is 16 amino acids.

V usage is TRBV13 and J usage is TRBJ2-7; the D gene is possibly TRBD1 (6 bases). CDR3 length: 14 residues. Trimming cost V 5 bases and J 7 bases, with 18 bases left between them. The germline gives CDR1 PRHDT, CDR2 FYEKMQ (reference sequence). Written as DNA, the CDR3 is TGTGCCAGCAGCCACGGGACAAAAGGTGAAGAGCAGTACTTC. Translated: CASSHGTKGEEQYF.

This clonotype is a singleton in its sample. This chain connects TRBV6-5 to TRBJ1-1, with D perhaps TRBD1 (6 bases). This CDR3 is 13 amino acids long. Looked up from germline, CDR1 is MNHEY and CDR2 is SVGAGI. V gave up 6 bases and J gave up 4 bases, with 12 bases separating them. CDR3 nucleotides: TGTGCCAGCAGGTCCTACAGGGCCACTGAAGCTTTCTTT. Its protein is CASRSYRATEAFF.

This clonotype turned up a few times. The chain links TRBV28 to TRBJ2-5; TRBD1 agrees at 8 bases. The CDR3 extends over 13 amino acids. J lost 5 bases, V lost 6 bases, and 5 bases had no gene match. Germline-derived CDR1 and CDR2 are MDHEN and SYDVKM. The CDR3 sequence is CASRLQGEETQYF. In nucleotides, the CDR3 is TGTGCCAGCAGGTTACAGGGGGAGGAGACCCAGTACTTC.

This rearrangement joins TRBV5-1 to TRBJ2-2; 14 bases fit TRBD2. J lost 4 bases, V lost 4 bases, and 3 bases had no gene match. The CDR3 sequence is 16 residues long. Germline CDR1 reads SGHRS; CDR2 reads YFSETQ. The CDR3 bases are TGCGCCAGCAGCCCTGGACTAGCGGGGGGCACCGGGGAGCTGTTTTTT. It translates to CASSPGLAGGTGELFF.

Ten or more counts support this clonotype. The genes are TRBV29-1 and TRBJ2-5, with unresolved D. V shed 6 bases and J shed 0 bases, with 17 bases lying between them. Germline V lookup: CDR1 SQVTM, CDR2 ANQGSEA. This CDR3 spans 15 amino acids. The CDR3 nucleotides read TGCAGCGTGGTTCGCTACCAAGGGTACCAAGAGACCCAGTACTTC. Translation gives CSVVRYQGYQETQYF.

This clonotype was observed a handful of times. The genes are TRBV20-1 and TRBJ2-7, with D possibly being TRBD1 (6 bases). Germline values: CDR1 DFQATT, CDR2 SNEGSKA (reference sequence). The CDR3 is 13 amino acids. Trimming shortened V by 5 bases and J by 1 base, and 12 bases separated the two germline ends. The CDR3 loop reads CSAVRQASYEQYF. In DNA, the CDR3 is TGCAGTGCTGTCCGACAGGCTTCCTACGAGCAGTACTTC.

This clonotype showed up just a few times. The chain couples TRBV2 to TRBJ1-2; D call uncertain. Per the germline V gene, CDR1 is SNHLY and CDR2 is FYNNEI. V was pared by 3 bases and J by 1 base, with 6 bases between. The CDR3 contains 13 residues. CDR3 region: CASSDRRNYGYTF. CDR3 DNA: TGTGCCAGCAGTGATCGTCGTAACTATGGCTACACCTTC.

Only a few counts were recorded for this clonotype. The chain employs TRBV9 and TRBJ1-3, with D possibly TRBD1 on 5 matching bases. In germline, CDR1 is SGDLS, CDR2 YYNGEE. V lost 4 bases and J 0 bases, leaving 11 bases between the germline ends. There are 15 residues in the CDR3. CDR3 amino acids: CASSLGGGSGNTIYF. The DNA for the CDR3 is TGTGCCAGCAGCTTAGGCGGGGGCTCTGGAAACACCATATATTTT.

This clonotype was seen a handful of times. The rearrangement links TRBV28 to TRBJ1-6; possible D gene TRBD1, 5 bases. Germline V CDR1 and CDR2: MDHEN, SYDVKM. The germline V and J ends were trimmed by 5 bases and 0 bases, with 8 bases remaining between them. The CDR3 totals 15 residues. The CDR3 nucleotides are TGTGCCAGCAGTCTCAGGGTCTCCTATAATTCACCCCTCCACTTT. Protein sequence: CASSLRVSYNSPLHF.

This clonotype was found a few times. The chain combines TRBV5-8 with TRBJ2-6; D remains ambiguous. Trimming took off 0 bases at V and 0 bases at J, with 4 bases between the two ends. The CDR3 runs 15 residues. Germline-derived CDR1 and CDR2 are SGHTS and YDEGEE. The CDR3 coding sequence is TGTGCCAGCAGCTTGGGAGACTCTGGGGCCAACGTCCTGACTTTC. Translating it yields CASSLGDSGANVLTF.

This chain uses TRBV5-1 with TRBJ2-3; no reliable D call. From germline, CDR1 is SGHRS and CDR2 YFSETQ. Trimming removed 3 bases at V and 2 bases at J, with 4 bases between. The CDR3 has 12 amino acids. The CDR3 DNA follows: TGCGCCAGCAGCTCGCACACAGATACGCAGTATTTT. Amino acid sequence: CASSSHTDTQYF.

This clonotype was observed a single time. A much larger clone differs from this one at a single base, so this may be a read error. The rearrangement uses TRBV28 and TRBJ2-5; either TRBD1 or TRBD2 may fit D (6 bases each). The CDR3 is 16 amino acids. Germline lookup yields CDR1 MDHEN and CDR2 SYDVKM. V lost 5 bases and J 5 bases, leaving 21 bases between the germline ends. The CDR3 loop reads CASSRRDRPGRETQYF. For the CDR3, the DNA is TGTGCCAGCAGTCGGCGTGACAGGCCAGGGAGGGAGACCCAGTACTTC.

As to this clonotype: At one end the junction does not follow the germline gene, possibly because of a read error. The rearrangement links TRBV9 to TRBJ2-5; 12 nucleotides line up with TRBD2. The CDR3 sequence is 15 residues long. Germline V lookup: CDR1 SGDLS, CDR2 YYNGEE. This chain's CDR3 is CASSPRLAGVETRYF. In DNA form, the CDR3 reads TGTGCCAGCAGCCCGAGACTAGCGGGAGTAGAGACCCGGTACTTC. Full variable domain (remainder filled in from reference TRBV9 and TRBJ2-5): DSGVTQTPKHLITATGQRVTLRCSPRSGDLSVYWYQQSLDQGLQFLIQYYNGEERAKGNILERFSAQQFPDLHSELNLSSLELGDSALYFCASSPRLAGVETRYFGPGTRLLVL.

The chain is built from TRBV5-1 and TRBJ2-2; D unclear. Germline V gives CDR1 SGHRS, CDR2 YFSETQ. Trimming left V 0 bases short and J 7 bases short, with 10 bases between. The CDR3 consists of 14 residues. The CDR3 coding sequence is TGCGCCAGCAGCTTGGGGGCCAGCAGCGGGGAGCTGTTTTTT. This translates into CASSLGASSGELFF.

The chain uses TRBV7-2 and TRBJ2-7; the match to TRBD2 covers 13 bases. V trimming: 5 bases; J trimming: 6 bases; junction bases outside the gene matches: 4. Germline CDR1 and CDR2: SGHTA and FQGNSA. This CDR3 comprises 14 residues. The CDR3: CASSLGLAGTEQYF. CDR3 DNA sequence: TGTGCCAGCAGCCTGGGACTAGCGGGAACCGAGCAGTACTTC.

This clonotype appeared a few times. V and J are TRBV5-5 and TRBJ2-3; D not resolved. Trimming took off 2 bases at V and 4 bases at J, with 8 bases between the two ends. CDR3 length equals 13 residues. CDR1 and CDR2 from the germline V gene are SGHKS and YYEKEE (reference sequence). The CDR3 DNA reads TGTGCCAGCAGCTTTACTTGGTCAGATACGCAGTATTTT. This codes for CASSFTWSDTQYF.

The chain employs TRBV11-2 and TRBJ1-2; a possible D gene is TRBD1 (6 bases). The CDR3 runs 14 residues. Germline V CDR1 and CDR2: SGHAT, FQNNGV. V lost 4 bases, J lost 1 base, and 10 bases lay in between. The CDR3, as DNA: TGTGCCAGCAGCTGGGACATTAGTAACTATGGCTACACCTTC. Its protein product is CASSWDISNYGYTF.

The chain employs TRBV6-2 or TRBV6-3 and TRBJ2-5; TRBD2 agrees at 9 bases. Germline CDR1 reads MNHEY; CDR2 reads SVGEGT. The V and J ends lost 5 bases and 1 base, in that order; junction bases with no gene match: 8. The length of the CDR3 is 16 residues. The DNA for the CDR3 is TGTGCCAGCAGTCAAGCGGGAGGCCGAATCCAAGAGACCCAGTACTTC. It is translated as CASSQAGGRIQETQYF.

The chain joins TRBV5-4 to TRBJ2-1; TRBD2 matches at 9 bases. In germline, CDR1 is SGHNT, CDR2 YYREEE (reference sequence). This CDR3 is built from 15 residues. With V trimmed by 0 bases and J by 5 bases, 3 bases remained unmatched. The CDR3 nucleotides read TGTGCCAGCAGCTTGGTGGTAGCGGGAGACAATGAGCAGTTCTTC. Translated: CASSLVVAGDNEQFF.

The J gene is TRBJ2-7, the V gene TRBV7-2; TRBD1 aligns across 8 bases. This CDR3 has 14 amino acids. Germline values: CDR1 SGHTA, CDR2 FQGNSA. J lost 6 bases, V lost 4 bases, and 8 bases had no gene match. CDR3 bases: TGTGCCAGCAGCTCACGGACAGGGTTGGGCGAGCAGTACTTC. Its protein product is CASSSRTGLGEQYF.